The clone carrying this TCR beta chain came up many times. V was pared by 4 bases and J by 4 bases, with 17 bases between. CDR3 size: 16 residues. Germline loops: CDR1 LNHDA, CDR2 SQIVND (reference sequence). Two-round multiplex PCR amplified TCR beta CDR3 from genomic DNA. Primers targeting each individual TRBV and TRBJ gene were applied in first-round PCR. TCRdb redid the calling of the multiplex PCR reads with MiXCR, one entry per CDR3 protein. Of some 23,000 distinct CDR3 sequences in the sample, about 40% were seen once. This sample was included in a study of prognosis after radiotherapy for stage I lung cancer. Study-level background: Around 15 patients had newly diagnosed primary stage I lung tumors, and several had oligometastatic NSCLC after surgical resection of the primary tumor.

J is TRBJ2-1 and V is TRBV19, with D maybe TRBD2 (6 bases). This clonotype was sampled from a donor aged 50 or older with non-small cell lung cancer. Source: PBMCs, taken before or after stereotactic body radiation therapy (not recorded which). In DNA form, the CDR3 reads TGTGCCAGTAGTAGGACTACCAGCGCCCTATACAATGAGCAGTTCTTC. Translated: CASSRTTSALYNEQFF.